This T cell receptor (beta chain) comes out of a study of Ad26.COV2.S vaccination and SARS-CoV-2 variants. CDR3 size: 14 residues. V lost 6 bases and J lost 5; bases outside the gene matches: 2. Per the germline V gene, CDR1 is SNHLY and CDR2 is FYNNEI. Here immunoSEQ multiplex PCR was the method, and the copy in TCRdb shows in-frame clones only, minus some. The sample comprises about 480,000 clones, 87% of which are singletons, and about 13% rests with the top ten. On this clone: Antigen: not known.

Study-wide points: Non-spike TCR breadth was similar in vaccine and placebo recipients.

Treatment here: approximately 18 received Ad26.COV2.S at low or high dose, single or two shots; roughly five received placebo; per-sample allocation not given. After the first vaccine or placebo injection, samples were drawn on day 63. J is TRBJ2-2 and V is TRBV2; 11 nucleotides align to TRBD2. The receptor's source is a person aged 18 to 59 who received the Ad26.COV2.S COVID-19 vaccine or a placebo. The sequencing used peripheral blood, collected in a trial of Ad26.COV2.S vaccine versus placebo. The CDR3 bases are TGTGCCAGCAGACTAGCGGGAGATACCGGGGAGCTGTTTTTT. This gives the protein CASRLAGDTGELFF.